This T cell receptor beta chain originates from a study of T cell responses to AZD1222 COVID-19 vaccine. The method was immunoSEQ multiplex PCR; TCRdb's version includes in-frame clones alone and lacks a portion of them. The top ten hold more than 3% of the sample, which has about 83,000 clones, approximately 85% seen once. The germline V and J ends were trimmed by 3 bases and 9 bases, with 18 bases remaining between them. Germline CDR1 reads MNHEY; CDR2 reads SMNVEV (reference sequence). The CDR3 loop spans 15 amino acids. This receptor was obtained from an adult who received the AZD1222 COVID-19 vaccine. The rearrangement joins TRBV27 to TRBJ1-5, with a tentative D call TRBD1 (5 bases). The sample in question was peripheral blood, obtained 28 days after the second AZD1222 dose. The CDR3 here is CASSFSPGPEGPQHF. The CDR3 nucleotides are TGTGCCAGCAGTTTCTCTCCGGGGCCAGAGGGGCCCCAGCATTTT.